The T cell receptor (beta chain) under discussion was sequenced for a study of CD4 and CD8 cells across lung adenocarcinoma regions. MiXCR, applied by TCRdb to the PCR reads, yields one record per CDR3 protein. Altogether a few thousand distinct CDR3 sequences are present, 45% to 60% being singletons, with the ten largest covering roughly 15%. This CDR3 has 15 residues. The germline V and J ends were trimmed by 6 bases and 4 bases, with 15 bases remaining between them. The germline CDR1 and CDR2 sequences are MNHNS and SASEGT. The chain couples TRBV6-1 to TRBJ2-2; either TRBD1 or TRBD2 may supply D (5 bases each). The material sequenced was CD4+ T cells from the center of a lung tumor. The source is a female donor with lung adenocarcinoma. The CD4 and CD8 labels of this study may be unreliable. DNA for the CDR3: TGTGCCAGCAGACTTTATAGCGACAGCACCGGGGAGCTGTTTTTT. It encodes CASRLYSDSTGELFF.